The 26 T cell receptor beta chains in this list originate from one sample, sequenced in a study of T cells after yellow fever vaccination. Using its own MiXCR run on the 5' RACE reads, TCRdb lists one record per CDR3 protein. The table records 200,000 to 300,000 distinct CDR3 sequences, approximately 3.6% of them present only once. This sample comprised PBMCs, obtained 15 days after the yellow fever booster vaccination. The receptors shown here come from a man between 18 and 29 years old who received the YFV17D yellow fever vaccine.

This clonotype was counted at least ten times. The chain couples TRBV10-3 to TRBJ1-2; no firm D call. Germline values: CDR1 ENHRY, CDR2 SYGVKD. Trimming removed 0 bases from V and 7 bases from J, with 9 bases in between. The CDR3 consists of 13 residues. CDR3 coding DNA: TGTGCCATCAGTGAGTCCCGCGCCTTTGGCTACACCTTC. Translation gives CAISESRAFGYTF.

There are many counts of this clonotype. This chain links TRBV28 with TRBJ1-5; D is unclear. V dropped 6 bases and J dropped 7 bases, with 22 bases sitting between them. The CDR3 has 16 amino acids. CDR1 MDHEN and CDR2 SYDVKM come from the germline V gene. CDR3 nucleotides: TGTGCCAGCAGCCGCGAGACCCAAGTCCCCCCCCAGCCCCAGCATTTT. It codes for CASSRETQVPPQPQHF.

This clonotype occurred many times. This chain uses TRBV14 with TRBJ2-3; D is unclear. Germline V gene sequence: CDR1 SGHDN, CDR2 FVKESK. CDR3 length: 13 amino acids. V lost 8 bases, J lost 1 base, and 10 bases lay in between. CDR3: CASRLMGTDTQYF. For the CDR3, the DNA is TGTGCCAGCCGTCTGATGGGCACAGATACGCAGTATTTT. Full variable domain (rest looked up from reference TRBV14 and TRBJ2-3): EAGVTQFPSHSVIEKGQTVTLRCDPISGHDNLYWYRRVMGKEIKFLLHFVKESKQDESGMPNNRFLAERTGGTYSTLKVQPAELEDSGVYFCASRLMGTDTQYFGPGTRLTVL.

This clonotype was recorded at least ten times. This chain uses TRBV20-1 with TRBJ2-1; D might be TRBD1 or TRBD2, each matching 6 bases. Germline CDR1 and CDR2: DFQATT and SNEGSKA (reference sequence). V lost 3 bases and J 7 bases, leaving 22 bases between the germline ends. The CDR3 runs to 16 residues. CDR3 protein: CSARPAERGPGNEQFF. CDR3 DNA sequence: TGCAGTGCTAGGCCGGCCGAACGGGGGCCTGGGAATGAGCAGTTCTTC.

In this sample, this clonotype turned up many times. The chain recombines TRBV7-3 with TRBJ1-6; possible D gene TRBD1, 5 bases. Germline V gene lookup returns CDR1 SGHTA and CDR2 FQGTGA. Trimming left V 2 bases short and J 4 bases short, with 12 bases between. The CDR3 runs to 16 residues. CDR3 nucleotides: TGTGCCAGCAGCTTAGCCGGGACGGAGTATAATTCACCCCTCCACTTT. Translation gives CASSLAGTEYNSPLHF.

This clonotype was counted at least ten times. This sequence joins TRBV12-3 or TRBV12-4 and TRBJ1-5, with 7 bases lining up with TRBD1. The V and J ends lost 3 bases and 6 bases, in that order; junction bases with no gene match: 8. The CDR3 length is 15 residues. This CDR3 reads CASSLVSQGGQPQHF. The CDR3 DNA reads TGTGCCAGCAGTTTGGTCTCGCAGGGGGGTCAGCCCCAGCATTTT.

A word on this clonotype: At one boundary the junction diverges from the germline segment, which might be a read error. The chain is built from TRBV10-3 and TRBJ2-7; the D gene is possibly TRBD2 (5 bases). The CDR3 is 11 amino acids. Looked up from germline, CDR1 is ENHRY and CDR2 is SYGVKD. This CDR3 is CAISDYYEQYF. The CDR3 DNA reads TGTGCCATAAGTGACTACTACGAGCAGTACTTC.

This clonotype showed up many times. This rearrangement joins TRBV5-1 to TRBJ2-5, with D possibly matching TRBD1 (6 bases). This CDR3 region has 14 residues. V was shortened by 6 bases and J by 4 bases, with 16 bases between the two germline ends. Per the germline V gene, CDR1 is SGHRS and CDR2 is YFSETQ. CDR3 amino acids: CASNPAGAGETQYF. In nucleotides, the CDR3 is TGCGCCAGCAACCCTGCAGGGGCAGGAGAGACCCAGTACTTC.

The CDR3 DNA reads as TGTGCCAGCAGCCAAGAAGGGGGTAGCGGGGGCCACACAGATACGCAGTATTTT. Translation: CASSQEGGSGGHTDTQYF. The chain uses TRBV4-2 and TRBJ2-3; TRBD2 aligns across 9 bases. V shed 0 bases and J 2 bases; nucleotides not matched to a gene: 9. This CDR3 has 18 residues. Germline CDR1 and CDR2: LGHNA and YNFKEQ.

This clonotype was detected ten times or more. The rearrangement links TRBV7-2 to TRBJ2-2; the D gene is possibly TRBD1 (6 bases). The CDR3 spans 13 residues. Germline CDR1 and CDR2: SGHTA and FQGNSA. V was pared by 5 bases and J by 7 bases, with 11 bases between. Here the CDR3 DNA reads TGTGCCAGCAGCACTGGACAGCTCGGGGAGCTGTTTTTT. It encodes CASSTGQLGELFF.

Many counts were recorded for this clonotype. The V and J genes are TRBV4-1 and TRBJ2-7, with 7 bases identical to TRBD1. The CDR3 runs 16 residues. After removal of 3 bases from V and 2 bases from J, the junction contained 10 bases not matched to a gene. CDR1 and CDR2 from the germline V gene are MGHRA and YSYEKL. CDR3 DNA sequence: TGCGCCAGCAGCCACGGACAGACAGGGCGCACCTACGAGCAGTACTTC. Its translation is CASSHGQTGRTYEQYF.

This clonotype appeared many times. The chain uses TRBV12-3 or TRBV12-4 and TRBJ2-7; tentative D call: TRBD2 (5 bases). The V end was cut by 3 bases, the J end by 6 bases, with 18 bases between. The length of the CDR3 is 15 residues. This CDR3 reads CASSLGSEEFSEQYF. CDR3 coding DNA: TGTGCCAGCAGTTTGGGATCGGAGGAGTTCAGCGAGCAGTACTTC.

This chain connects TRBV20-1 to TRBJ2-3; D ambiguous. Germline CDR1 DFQATT, CDR2 SNEGSKA (reference sequence). V lost 6 bases, J lost 0 bases, and 10 bases lay in between. CDR3 length equals 13 residues. Here the CDR3 DNA reads TGCAGTGCGCAGGTCTCTAGCACAGATACGCAGTATTTT. Translation gives CSAQVSSTDTQYF.

This clonotype came up many times. The chain joins TRBV7-9 to TRBJ1-2; D ambiguous. Trimming removed 1 base from V and 7 bases from J, with 10 bases in between. The CDR3 consists of 13 residues. The V gene's germline CDR1 is SEHNR and CDR2 FQNEAQ (reference sequence). CDR3: CASSLVRSLGYTF. In nucleotides, the CDR3 is TGTGCCAGCAGCTTAGTGCGAAGCCTTGGCTACACCTTC.

This clonotype occurred many times. The chain employs TRBV7-2 and TRBJ1-6; D not certain. V gave up 10 bases and J gave up 7 bases, with 20 bases separating them. The CDR3 contains 15 residues. Germline V gene sequence: CDR1 SGHTA, CDR2 FQGNSA. DNA for the CDR3: TGTGCCACCGTACGGGCGGGCCCGTCGAATTCACCCCTCCACTTT. Its protein is CATVRAGPSNSPLHF.

Many counts were recorded for this clonotype. CDR3 in amino acids: CASSLREPGQGYSPLHF. In nucleotides, the CDR3 is TGTGCCAGCAGTTTAAGAGAGCCGGGACAGGGGTATTCACCCCTCCACTTT. This chain joins TRBV27 and TRBJ1-6; 10 bases line up with TRBD1. The CDR3 length is 17 residues. Germline V lookup: CDR1 MNHEY, CDR2 SMNVEV (reference sequence). The ends lost 2 bases at V and 8 bases at J; junction bases unmatched: 9.

This chain links TRBV19 with TRBJ2-1; 14 bases are a match to TRBD2. V lost 8 bases, J lost 6 bases, and 9 bases stayed unmatched. CDR3 length: 16 amino acids. Germline V gene data show CDR1 as LNHDA and CDR2 as SQIVND (reference sequence). The CDR3 sequence is CASARTSGGPLNEQFF. DNA for the CDR3: TGTGCCAGTGCTCGGACTAGCGGGGGGCCCCTCAATGAGCAGTTCTTC. The full variable domain, completed using reference TRBV19 and TRBJ2-1, is DGGITQSPKYLFRKEGQNVTLSCEQNLNHDAMYWYRQDPGQGLRLIYYSQIVNDFQKGDIAEGYSVSREKKESFPLTVTSAQKNPTAFYLCASARTSGGPLNEQFFGPGTRLTVL.

This clonotype showed up many times. This chain uses TRBV2 with TRBJ1-1, with D perhaps matching TRBD1 (5 bases). Germline CDR1 and CDR2: SNHLY and FYNNEI. Trimming stripped 5 bases from V and 0 bases from J, with 10 bases between. The CDR3 runs to 14 residues. The CDR3 protein is CASSSQALNTEAFF. The CDR3 bases are TGTGCCAGCAGTTCACAGGCGTTGAACACTGAAGCTTTCTTT.

This clonotype was found many times. The chain employs TRBV7-8 and TRBJ1-1, with a weak D call TRBD1 (5 bases). The CDR3 length is 17 residues. Germline V CDR1 and CDR2: SGHVS, FQNEAQ. The germline V and J ends were trimmed by 1 base and 1 base, with 16 bases remaining between them. DNA of the CDR3: TGTGCCAGCAGCTTAGTTGAGTCGAGGGGACCGAACACTGAAGCTTTCTTT. It specifies CASSLVESRGPNTEAFF.

At least ten counts were recorded for this clonotype. The chain employs TRBV6-6 and TRBJ2-1; the D gene could be TRBD1 or TRBD2 (5 bases each). The CDR3 covers 17 residues. V shed 4 bases and J shed 0 bases, with 16 bases lying between them. CDR1 and CDR2 (germline): MNHNY, SVGAGI (reference sequence). For the CDR3, the DNA is TGTGCCAGCAGTTCCCCAACGGGGCCGAGCTCCTACAATGAGCAGTTCTTC. It codes for CASSSPTGPSSYNEQFF.

This clonotype was seen ten or more times. The chain links TRBV4-1 to TRBJ2-5; D may be TRBD1 or TRBD2 (5 bases each). Germline V CDR1 and CDR2: MGHRA, YSYEKL. This CDR3 has 15 residues. V was shortened by 4 bases and J by 5 bases, with 17 bases between the two germline ends. The chain's CDR3 is CASSPLRDPRETQYF. The CDR3 region has the DNA TGCGCCAGCAGCCCCCTACGGGACCCGAGGGAGACCCAGTACTTC.

This clonotype was seen ten or more times. The rearrangement joins TRBV6-5 to TRBJ1-5, with a possible D match to TRBD1 (5 bases). Trimming cost V 6 bases and J 0 bases, with 18 bases left between them. Germline values: CDR1 MNHEY, CDR2 SVGAGI. The CDR3 covers 17 residues. CDR3 in DNA: TGTGCCAGCAGACGAAGCGGGACTGAAAATAGCAATCAGCCCCAGCATTTT. Translation gives CASRRSGTENSNQPQHF.

In this sample, this clonotype turned up many times. V gene TRBV20-1 combines with J gene TRBJ1-4; D remains ambiguous. Per germline, CDR1 DFQATT and CDR2 SNEGSKA (reference sequence). V lost 6 bases and J 8 bases, leaving 25 bases between the germline ends. CDR3 length equals 16 residues. This chain's CDR3 is CSAGGRSLRRREKLFF. The CDR3 DNA sequence: TGCAGTGCAGGTGGCAGAAGTCTCCGAAGAAGGGAAAAACTGTTTTTT.

This clonotype was detected ten times or more. The chain employs TRBV24-1 and TRBJ2-6, with D possibly being TRBD1 (6 bases). The CDR3 has 17 amino acids. V was cut by 5 bases and J by 5 bases, with 18 bases left in between. Germline values: CDR1 KGHDR, CDR2 SFDVKD. CDR3 nucleotides: TGTGCCACCAGTGCAGGGGCTGGGATGGAAAGGGCCAACGTCCTGACTTTC. This encodes CATSAGAGMERANVLTF.

The table lists this clonotype with a few counts. This chain uses TRBV6-5 with TRBJ1-1, with D unresolved. Trimming stripped 0 bases from V and 1 base from J, with 9 bases between. Germline values: CDR1 MNHEY, CDR2 SVGAGI. CDR3 length: 15 amino acids. CDR3 nucleotide sequence: TGTGCCAGCAGTTACTCGTGGGAAAGGAACACTGAAGCTTTCTTT. It specifies CASSYSWERNTEAFF.

Many counts were recorded for this clonotype. The V call is TRBV20-1, the J call TRBJ1-1, with D possibly being TRBD1 (6 bases). There are 12 residues in the CDR3. Trimming stripped 3 bases from V and 8 bases from J, with 13 bases between. Germline V CDR1 and CDR2: DFQATT, SNEGSKA (reference sequence). The CDR3 DNA is TGCAGTGCTAGTGCTCTGGGACAAGAAGCTTTCTTT. Protein product: CSASALGQEAFF.